The clone carrying this T cell receptor beta chain was seen a few times. What it recognizes is unknown. The protocol was immunoSEQ multiplex PCR, while the TCRdb copy is restricted to in-frame clones and leaves out a portion. The sample consists of roughly 150,000 clones, about 87% of them appearing once. This sample was taken from a study of radiation and T cells in renal cell carcinoma. Overall study: Nephrectomy followed 15 Gy stereotactic body radiation by 4 weeks.

Stated time point: baseline pretreatment blood. Treatment meaning: 15 Gy SBRT to primary tumor, nephrectomy 4 weeks later. The germline CDR1 and CDR2 sequences are MGHDK and SYGVNS. V lost 6 bases and J lost 4, with 13 bases in between. CDR3 length: 13 residues. The study, taken as a whole, reports: Top tumor clonotypes rose in blood 2 weeks post-radiation, then contracted.

The clonotype was recovered from a woman between 65 and 79 years old with renal cell carcinoma. Sequences were derived from blood, sampled from a patient whose treatment included radiotherapy and nephrectomy. The chain is built from TRBV25-1 and TRBJ2-7, with D possibly called TRBD1 or TRBD2 (5 bases each). The DNA of the CDR3 is TGTGCCAGCAGACCCGGGGACCTGTACGAGCAGTACTTC. It codes for CASRPGDLYEQYF.